One sample yielded the 26 T cell receptor beta chains listed below, sequenced in a study of control samples from healthy donors and cancer patients. Measured with immunoSEQ multiplex PCR; TCRdb has only the in-frame clones, and not every one. The sample lists about 59,000 clones, 80% to 90% occurring once. Sequencing used PBMCs. Receptors were obtained from a woman aged 55-69 years with lung cancer.

This chain links TRBV27 with TRBJ2-7; 7 bases are a match to TRBD1. The J segment lost 2 bases and the V segment lost 10 bases, leaving 11 bases of the junction unmatched. The CDR3 extends over 14 amino acids. Germline V gives CDR1 MNHEY, CDR2 SMNVEV (reference sequence). This CDR3 reads CATTAAGGPYEQYF. CDR3 coding DNA: TGTGCCACTACGGCGGCAGGGGGACCCTACGAGCAGTACTTC.

V and J are TRBV5-1 and TRBJ2-3; 7 bases fit TRBD2. Germline lookup yields CDR1 SGHRS and CDR2 YFSETQ. The CDR3 runs to 16 residues. Trimming at V came to 4 bases and at J to 2 bases, leaving 10 bases not matched to a gene. In nucleotides, the CDR3 is TGCGCCAGCAGCGCGGGAGTTGGGGGGTACACAGATACGCAGTATTTT. Residues: CASSAGVGGYTDTQYF.

The V call is TRBV5-1, the J call TRBJ2-5; 8 bases match TRBD1. Germline lookup yields CDR1 SGHRS and CDR2 YFSETQ. The CDR3 sequence is 15 residues long. The J segment lost 5 bases and the V segment lost 0 bases, leaving 6 bases of the junction unmatched. In nucleotides, the CDR3 is TGCGCCAGCAGCTTGGTCGCAGGGGGCGGGGAGACCCAGTACTTC. It encodes CASSLVAGGGETQYF.

The chain recombines TRBV2 with TRBJ1-5; TRBD1 might be the D (5 bases). The CDR3 has 16 residues. Germline V gene lookup returns CDR1 SNHLY and CDR2 FYNNEI. The ends were cut back, 3 bases at V and 7 bases at J, with 19 bases in the middle. The DNA of the CDR3 is TGTGCCAGCAGTGATACAAGGGGTCTCAAGGACCAGCCCCAGCATTTT. It codes for CASSDTRGLKDQPQHF.

The CDR3 protein is CASSRQGNTEAFF. Written as DNA, the CDR3 is TGTGCCAGCAGTCGACAGGGCAACACTGAAGCTTTCTTT. The rearrangement joins TRBV6-5 to TRBJ1-1; 7 bases are shared with TRBD1. The CDR3 covers 13 residues. V was clipped by 5 bases and J by 2 bases; unmatched bases: 2. Germline V CDR1 and CDR2: MNHEY, SVGAGI.

The rearrangement links TRBV15 to TRBJ1-4, with D perhaps TRBD1 (5 bases). CDR3 length: 16 amino acids. Germline V CDR1 and CDR2: LNHNV, YYDKDF (reference sequence). Trimming took 5 bases from V and 4 from J, leaving 17 bases between them. In nucleotides, the CDR3 is TGTGCCACCAGCTCGGACAATAGGCGGTATAATGAAAAACTGTTTTTT. Encoded protein: CATSSDNRRYNEKLFF. The complete variable domain, with remaining parts taken from reference TRBV15 and TRBJ1-4, reads DAMVIQNPRYQVTQFGKPVTLSCSQTLNHNVMYWYQQKSSQAPKLLFHYYDKDFNNEADTPDNFQSRRPNTSFCFLDIRSPGLGDTAMYLCATSSDNRRYNEKLFFGSGTQLSVL.

V is TRBV12-3 or TRBV12-4 and J is TRBJ1-1; D ambiguous. The CDR3 extends over 12 amino acids. Trimming left V 3 bases short and J 5 bases short, with 7 bases between. The CDR3 region is CASSFWQTEAFF. For the CDR3, the DNA is TGTGCCAGCAGTTTCTGGCAGACTGAAGCTTTCTTT.

This clone was picked up one time. The rearrangement links TRBV19 to TRBJ1-2, with D hard to call. The CDR3 length is 15 residues. V gave up 6 bases and J gave up 1 base, with 15 bases separating them. In germline, CDR1 is LNHDA, CDR2 SQIVND (reference sequence). The CDR3 is CASRTRTGNNYGYTF. The CDR3 DNA sequence: TGTGCCAGTAGGACCCGGACGGGAAATAACTATGGCTACACCTTC.

V is TRBV7-9 and J is TRBJ1-2, with TRBD1 identical over 7 bases. CDR1 is SEHNR, CDR2 FQNEAQ, per germline (reference sequence). Trimming removed 5 bases from V and 8 bases from J; junction bases left unmatched: 5. The CDR3 totals 12 residues. DNA for the CDR3: TGTGCCAGCAGCCTGGACAGGATAGGCTACACCTTC. As protein: CASSLDRIGYTF.

J is TRBJ2-2 and V is TRBV7-6, with 7 nucleotides matching TRBD2. The CDR3 covers 17 residues. The ends lost 4 bases at V and 7 bases at J; junction bases unmatched: 15. Germline-derived CDR1 and CDR2 are SGHVS and FNYEAQ. CDR3 DNA: TGTGCCAGCAGCTCCCCCGGGGGAGGGCCTAGTGGCGGGGAGCTGTTTTTT. Protein: CASSSPGGGPSGGELFF. Supplemented by reference TRBV7-6 and TRBJ2-2, the full variable domain reads GAGVSQSPRYKVTKRGQDVALRCDPISGHVSLYWYRQALGQGPEFLTYFNYEAQQDKSGLPNDRFSAERPEGSISTLTIQRTEQRDSAMYRCASSSPGGGPSGGELFFGEGSRLTVL.

This sequence joins TRBV18 and TRBJ2-7, with D possibly matching TRBD1 (6 bases). The V end was cut by 3 bases, the J end by 3 bases, with 12 bases between. The CDR3 consists of 14 residues. Per the germline V gene, CDR1 is KGHSH and CDR2 is LQKENI. CDR3 in amino acids: CASSPEWDNYEQYF. As DNA, the CDR3 is TGTGCCAGCTCACCCGAATGGGACAACTACGAGCAGTACTTC.

The rearrangement joins TRBV3-1 (or the pseudogene TRBV3-2) to TRBJ2-4, with D unclear. The CDR3 extends over 12 amino acids. Germline V lookup: CDR1 LGHDT, CDR2 YNNKEL (reference sequence). V gave up 8 bases and J gave up 5 bases, with 10 bases separating them. The CDR3 DNA follows: TGTGCCAGCTCGCGAGCTGAAAACATTCAGTACTTC. Translating it yields CASSRAENIQYF.

The rearrangement joins TRBV6-5 to TRBJ1-6; D possibly corresponds to TRBD1 (6 bases). Germline CDR1 reads MNHEY; CDR2 reads SVGAGI. V was shortened by 5 bases and J by 14 bases, with 19 bases between the two germline ends. The CDR3 extends over 14 amino acids. Here the CDR3 DNA reads TGTGCCAGCAGTAGACAGGCATCGAAAAATACCCTCCACTTT. This translates into CASSRQASKNTLHF.

This chain connects TRBV28 to TRBJ1-5; unclear D gene. Germline loops: CDR1 MDHEN, CDR2 SYDVKM. The V end lost 2 bases, the J end lost 1 base, and 9 bases lay between the germline ends. The CDR3 is made up of 15 amino acids. Here the CDR3 reads CASSLPGLSNQPQHF. The CDR3 nucleotides are TGTGCCAGCAGTTTACCGGGGTTGAGCAATCAGCCCCAGCATTTT. The variable domain in full, completed from reference TRBV28 and TRBJ1-5, reads DVKVTQSSRYLVKRTGEKVFLECVQDMDHENMFWYRQDPGLGLRLIYFSYDVKMKEKGDIPEGYSVSREKKERFSLILESASTNQTSMYLCASSLPGLSNQPQHFGDGTRLSIL.

Within the sample, this clone is medium-sized (0.01 to 0.1%). This chain uses TRBV12-3 or TRBV12-4 with TRBJ1-4; no clear D. Trimming cost V 5 bases and J 12 bases, with 16 bases left between them. The CDR3 contains 13 residues. CDR3 in amino acids: CASSQIQGSELFF. The CDR3 DNA is TGTGCCAGCAGTCAAATTCAAGGCTCCGAACTGTTTTTT.

This rearrangement joins TRBV2 to TRBJ2-7; the match to TRBD2 covers 8 bases. V lost 3 bases to trimming and J lost 2 bases; unmatched junction nucleotides: 6. CDR3 length equals 15 residues. Germline V gives CDR1 SNHLY, CDR2 FYNNEI. Here the CDR3 DNA reads TGTGCCAGCAGTGATATGGGGACTAGAACCTACGAGCAGTACTTC. Its protein is CASSDMGTRTYEQYF. Drawing the rest from reference TRBV2 and TRBJ2-7, the complete variable domain is EPEVTQTPSHQVTQMGQEVILRCVPISNHLYFYWYRQILGQKVEFLVSFYNNEISEKSEIFDDQFSVERPDGSNFTLKIRSTKLEDSAMYFCASSDMGTRTYEQYFGPGTRLTVT.

The chain links TRBV20-1 to TRBJ2-3; D remains ambiguous. The V and J ends lost 3 bases and 2 bases respectively, with 12 bases between them. Germline V gives CDR1 DFQATT, CDR2 SNEGSKA (reference sequence). This CDR3 has 14 amino acids. This CDR3 reads CSASPVVSTDTQYF. The CDR3 coding sequence is TGCAGTGCTAGTCCGGTGGTATCCACAGATACGCAGTATTTT.

The gene calls are TRBV20-1 and TRBJ2-1; D may be TRBD2 (6 bases). Germline CDR1 is DFQATT and CDR2 is SNEGSKA (reference sequence). The CDR3 has 10 amino acids. Trimming removed 6 bases at V and 10 bases at J, with 10 bases between. The CDR3 DNA follows: TGCAGTGCAACTACTAGCGAGCAGTTCTTC. Protein sequence: CSATTSEQFF.

The chain couples TRBV7-9 to TRBJ1-4; 7 bases map to TRBD1. The J segment lost 6 bases and the V segment lost 3 bases, leaving 10 bases of the junction unmatched. The germline V gene has CDR1 SEHNR and CDR2 FQNEAQ (reference sequence). The CDR3 sequence is 16 residues long. Written as DNA, the CDR3 is TGTGCCAGCAGCTTTAATGTGAGACAGGGAGATGAAAAACTGTTTTTT. As protein: CASSFNVRQGDEKLFF.

This clone was recorded only once. The rearrangement uses TRBV29-1 and TRBJ1-2; a possible D gene is TRBD1 (5 bases). Trimming stripped 0 bases from V and 8 bases from J, with 7 bases between. The germline V gene has CDR1 SQVTM and CDR2 ANQGSEA. CDR3 size: 11 residues. CDR3 amino acids: CSVEDRGGYTF. CDR3 coding DNA: TGCAGCGTTGAAGATCGGGGGGGCTACACCTTC.

The count of this clone is one. The rearrangement joins TRBV11-3 to TRBJ2-3, with a tentative D call TRBD2 (5 bases). Trimming cost V 6 bases and J 0 bases, with 13 bases left between them. The CDR3 is 15 amino acids. The germline V gene has CDR1 SGHNT and CDR2 YENEEA. The chain's CDR3 is CASSFVGLSTDTQYF. In DNA, the CDR3 is TGTGCCAGCAGTTTTGTCGGACTGAGCACAGATACGCAGTATTTT. Full variable domain (rest looked up from reference TRBV11-3 and TRBJ2-3): EAGVVQSPRYKIIEKKQPVAFWCNPISGHNTLYWYLQNLGQGPELLIRYENEEAVDDSQLPKDRFSAERLKGVDSTLKIQPAELGDSAVYLCASSFVGLSTDTQYFGPGTRLTVL.

The rearrangement uses TRBV5-1 and TRBJ1-1; D is possibly TRBD1 (5 bases). This CDR3 contains 15 residues. Germline CDR1 SGHRS, CDR2 YFSETQ. The V gene lost 0 bases and the J gene lost 1 base, with 10 bases spanning the gap. The CDR3 DNA sequence: TGCGCCAGCAGCTTGGCCATAGGGGCGAACACTGAAGCTTTCTTT. It encodes CASSLAIGANTEAFF.

This chain uses TRBV19 with TRBJ2-1, with TRBD1 matching 7 bases. V shed 4 bases and J 12 bases; nucleotides not matched to a gene: 3. Per germline, CDR1 LNHDA and CDR2 SQIVND (reference sequence). There are 11 residues in the CDR3. As DNA, the CDR3 is TGTGCCAGTAGTACAGGGGGTGGGCAGTTCTTC. It is translated as CASSTGGGQFF.

This clone came up once. The chain recombines TRBV27 with TRBJ2-7, with TRBD2 as a possible D gene (6 bases). Trimming pared 2 bases from V and 2 bases from J, leaving 10 bases between. The CDR3 length is 14 residues. Per the germline V gene, CDR1 is MNHEY and CDR2 is SMNVEV (reference sequence). The CDR3 nucleotides read TGTGCCAGCAGTTTACGCGGGGCCCCCTACGAGCAGTACTTC. Translation: CASSLRGAPYEQYF.

This chain links TRBV28 with TRBJ1-2; 9 bases align to TRBD1. Trimming cost V 5 bases and J 5 bases; bases outside gene matches: 6. This CDR3 has 14 residues. In germline, CDR1 is MDHEN, CDR2 SYDVKM. In DNA form, the CDR3 reads TGTGCCAGCAGTAGGACAGGGGCAGGGTATGGCTACACCTTC. Its protein is CASSRTGAGYGYTF.

The chain is built from TRBV27 and TRBJ1-5, with 7 bases lining up with TRBD1. After removal of 5 bases from V and 3 bases from J, the junction contained 10 bases not matched to a gene. Germline V gene data show CDR1 as MNHEY and CDR2 as SMNVEV (reference sequence). There are 16 residues in the CDR3. CDR3 nucleotide sequence: TGTGCCAGCAGTCCCAGACAGGGAATCAACAATCAGCCCCAGCATTTT. This gives the protein CASSPRQGINNQPQHF.